This T cell receptor beta chain was documented in a study of blood T cells in healthy people across ages. The length of the CDR3 is 15 residues. A second roughly 7 to 12 cycle PCR used barcoded and J-beta primers. TCRdb fed the 5' RACE reads into MiXCR, producing one record per CDR3 protein. Of some 700,000 distinct CDR3 sequences in the sample, around a fifth were seen once. The sequence was collected from a man between 65 and 79 years old in good health. The gene calls are TRBV12-3 or TRBV12-4 and TRBJ2-7; perhaps TRBD1 as D (6 bases). Gene TRBJ2-1 matches the end of the DNA better, so the J call may be wrong. Sequenced sample: blood. The CDR3 nucleotides read TGTGCCAGCAGCCTCCCGAATGGACAGCTCAATGAGCAGTTCTTC. It yields the protein CASSLPNGQLNEQFF.